A single sample is the source of the 6 T cell receptor beta chains below, sequenced in a study of monozygotic twins with inflammatory bowel disease. TCRdb reprocessed the 5' RACE reads, keeping one entry per CDR3 protein, no DNA. This sample carries about 160,000 distinct CDR3 sequences, with approximately 3% going to the ten biggest clones. Sequenced material: blood. These receptors all come from a human donor with ulcerative colitis or Crohn's disease, or a healthy co-twin of an affected twin (not recorded which).

The chain uses TRBV5-6 and TRBJ2-5; TCRdb returns TRBD2, unconfirmable since there is no DNA. Germline lookup yields CDR1 SGHDT and CDR2 YYEEEE. CDR3 length: 15 amino acids. The chain's CDR3 is CASSLELARGETQYF.

The genes are TRBV20-1 and TRBJ2-3; the D call from TCRdb, TRBD2, cannot be confirmed without DNA. Germline V gene lookup returns CDR1 DFQATT and CDR2 SNEGSKA (reference sequence). This CDR3 region has 15 residues. The CDR3 protein is CSAAQRERNSDTQYF.

The chain recombines TRBV4-2 with TRBJ2-1; TCRdb reports TRBD2, a call that lacks DNA to check it against. This CDR3 has 16 amino acids. CDR1 is LGHNA, CDR2 YNFKEQ, per germline. The CDR3 protein is CASSQANSGRANEQFF.

The chain combines TRBV10-3 with TRBJ1-4; with no DNA, the TCRdb D assignment of TRBD1 cannot be verified. The CDR3 spans 16 residues. Germline assignment: CDR1 ENHRY and CDR2 SYGVKD. CDR3 amino acids: CAISEPSGGEGEKLFF.

V usage is TRBV20-1 and J usage is TRBJ2-7; TCRdb lists TRBD1, though no DNA is available to test this call. The V gene's germline CDR1 is DFQATT and CDR2 SNEGSKA (reference sequence). The length of the CDR3 is 15 residues. CDR3 region: CSARYRSDRGVEQYF.

The chain recombines TRBV5-1 with TRBJ1-4; without DNA, the TCRdb call of TRBD1 cannot be checked. Germline CDR1 and CDR2: SGHRS and YFSETQ. The CDR3 is 16 residues long. This CDR3 is CASRNRTGPTNEKLFF.